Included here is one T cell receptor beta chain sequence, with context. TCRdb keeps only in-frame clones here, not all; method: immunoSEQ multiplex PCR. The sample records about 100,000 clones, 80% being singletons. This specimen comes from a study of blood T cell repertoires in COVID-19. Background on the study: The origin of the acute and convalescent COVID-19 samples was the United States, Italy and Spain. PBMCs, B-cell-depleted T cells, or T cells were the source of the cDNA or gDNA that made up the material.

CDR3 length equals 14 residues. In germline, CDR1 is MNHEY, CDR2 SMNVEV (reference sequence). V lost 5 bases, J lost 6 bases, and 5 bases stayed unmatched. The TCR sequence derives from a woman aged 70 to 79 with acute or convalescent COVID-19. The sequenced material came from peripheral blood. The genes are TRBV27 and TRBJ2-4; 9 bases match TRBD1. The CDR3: CASSETGGTNIQYF. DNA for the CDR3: TGTGCCAGCAGTGAGACAGGGGGTACAAACATTCAGTACTTC.